The 21 T cell receptor beta chains given below trace back to one sample, sequenced in a study of HIV-infected patients and healthy controls. TCRdb itself ran the 5' RACE reads through MiXCR, one entry per CDR3 protein. The sample has 50,000 to 80,000 distinct CDR3 sequences, 15% to 20% seen once; the top ten hold more than 1.4%. The sample comprised CD4+ T cells from blood. These receptors originate from a human donor in good health.

The CDR3 loop is CAISGQSTDTQYF. The CDR3 DNA is TGTGCCATCAGTGGCCAGAGCACAGATACGCAGTATTTT. This rearrangement joins TRBV10-3 to TRBJ2-3; D is undetermined. Germline loops: CDR1 ENHRY, CDR2 SYGVKD. Trimming took 4 bases from V and 0 from J, leaving 5 bases between them. The CDR3 length is 13 residues.

This clonotype came up many times. The chain links TRBV7-9 to TRBJ2-3; D perhaps matches TRBD2 (6 bases). Trimming took off 5 bases at V and 14 bases at J, with 20 bases between the two ends. The CDR3 covers 13 residues. Germline values: CDR1 SEHNR, CDR2 FQNEAQ (reference sequence). CDR3 residues: CASSRGETPTLYF. In DNA, the CDR3 is TGTGCCAGCAGCCGCGGGGAGACTCCAACCCTGTATTTT.

This sequence joins TRBV27 and TRBJ1-6; 11 bases are a match to TRBD1. Germline values: CDR1 MNHEY, CDR2 SMNVEV (reference sequence). CDR3 length equals 17 residues. After removal of 5 bases from V and 2 bases from J, the junction contained 5 bases not matched to a gene. The CDR3 DNA reads as TGTGCCAGCAGTCCCCGGACAGGGGGCGCCTATAATTCACCCCTCCACTTT. Encoded protein: CASSPRTGGAYNSPLHF.

V usage is TRBV5-1 and J usage is TRBJ1-1; D is undetermined. CDR3 length: 15 residues. Germline V gene sequence: CDR1 SGHRS, CDR2 YFSETQ. V was clipped by 0 bases and J by 1 base, with 10 bases between them. In DNA form, the CDR3 reads TGCGCCAGCAGCTTGGATGGTCGGGGGAACACTGAAGCTTTCTTT. Translation: CASSLDGRGNTEAFF. The full variable domain, completed using reference TRBV5-1 and TRBJ1-1, is KAGVTQTPRYLIKTRGQQVTLSCSPISGHRSVSWYQQTPGQGLQFLFEYFSETQRNKGNFPGRFSGRQFSNSRSEMNVSTLELGDSALYLCASSLDGRGNTEAFFGQGTRLTVV.

The rearrangement joins TRBV6-5 to TRBJ1-1; 9 nucleotides agree with TRBD1. This CDR3 contains 16 residues. CDR1 is MNHEY, CDR2 SVGAGI, per germline. Germline trimming cut 2 bases from V and 6 bases from J; bases unmatched to any gene: 10. CDR3 DNA sequence: TGTGCCAGCAGTTACCAACCGGGACAGGGTATTCCTGAAGCTTTCTTT. Amino acids: CASSYQPGQGIPEAFF.

The sample holds many counts of this clonotype. The chain joins TRBV4-1 to TRBJ2-1; 7 nucleotides align to TRBD1. J gave up 3 bases and V 1 base, and 3 bases lay outside the gene matches. Germline CDR1 and CDR2: MGHRA and YSYEKL. The CDR3 contains 15 residues. Here the CDR3 DNA reads TGCGCCAGCAGCCAAGGTGACAGGGTCTACAATGAGCAGTTCTTC. Translated: CASSQGDRVYNEQFF.

This clonotype has only a few counts. The CDR3 coding sequence is TGTGCCAGCAGCGTAGTGGGGACCACTAATGAAAAACTGTTTTTT. Protein product: CASSVVGTTNEKLFF. The V and J genes are TRBV9 and TRBJ1-4; maybe TRBD1 (5 bases). Germline CDR1 is SGDLS and CDR2 is YYNGEE. Deletions cut 0 bases from V and 2 bases from J, with 8 bases between. This CDR3 region has 15 residues.

This clonotype was counted a few times. This chain links TRBV4-1 with TRBJ2-3; D assignment may be TRBD1 or TRBD2 (7 bases each). The CDR3 extends over 18 amino acids. Germline V gives CDR1 MGHRA, CDR2 YSYEKL. Trimming removed 6 bases from V and 2 bases from J, with 24 bases in between. CDR3: CASRSRPGGGAYTDTQYF. The CDR3 DNA is TGCGCCAGCAGATCGCGCCCAGGGGGAGGGGCCTACACAGATACGCAGTATTTT.

The rearrangement links TRBV9 to TRBJ2-2; D gene unclear. The CDR3 has 13 residues. Germline loops: CDR1 SGDLS, CDR2 YYNGEE. V was cut by 0 bases and J by 7 bases, with 7 bases left in between. The CDR3 DNA reads TGTGCCAGCAGCGTAGCACTGATCGGGGAGCTGTTTTTT. It specifies CASSVALIGELFF.

A few counts support this clonotype. J is TRBJ2-4 and V is TRBV19; 12 positions agree with TRBD2. The V gene end was trimmed by 4 bases and the J gene end by 2 bases; junction bases not matched to a gene: 0. The germline V gene encodes CDR1 LNHDA and CDR2 SQIVND (reference sequence). The CDR3 contains 15 residues. CDR3 region: CASSRTSGTKNIQYF. CDR3 nucleotides: TGTGCCAGTAGTAGGACTAGCGGGACCAAAAACATTCAGTACTTC.

The chain recombines TRBV20-1 with TRBJ2-5; tentatively, D is TRBD1 (5 bases). The CDR3 length is 17 residues. Trimming stripped 0 bases from V and 4 bases from J, with 21 bases between. The germline V gene has CDR1 DFQATT and CDR2 SNEGSKA (reference sequence). The DNA for the CDR3 is TGCAGTGCTAGAGATACAGGCCCAGGCCAATCTCGAGAGACCCAGTACTTC. Its translation is CSARDTGPGQSRETQYF.

The rearrangement uses TRBV5-1 and TRBJ1-1; the D gene is possibly TRBD1 (5 bases). The V gene lost 1 base and the J gene lost 6 bases, with 16 bases spanning the gap. This CDR3 is built from 15 residues. Germline V gives CDR1 SGHRS, CDR2 YFSETQ. The CDR3 DNA sequence: TGCGCCAGCAGCTTGTATCCGGGGGAAGGAGCTGAAGCTTTCTTT. Translating it yields CASSLYPGEGAEAFF.

This clonotype has a count of ten or more. The chain uses TRBV14 and TRBJ2-7; 7 bases are a match to TRBD2. Losses at the gene ends were 4 bases for V and 0 bases for J; bases not matched to a gene: 3. The CDR3 extends over 14 amino acids. CDR1 and CDR2 from the germline V gene are SGHDN and FVKESK. This CDR3 reads CASSLRGISYEQYF. The CDR3 nucleotides are TGTGCCAGCAGCCTGCGGGGGATCTCCTACGAGCAGTACTTC.

The chain uses TRBV12-3 or TRBV12-4 and TRBJ2-3, with a tentative D call TRBD1 (5 bases). The CDR3 length is 15 residues. Trimming stripped 0 bases from V and 3 bases from J, with 10 bases between. The CDR3 DNA sequence: TGTGCCAGCAGTTTAGCGCTCGCAGGGACAGATACGCAGTATTTT. Amino acids: CASSLALAGTDTQYF.

This clonotype was counted only a few times. The CDR3 protein is CASSTHFGTSGNLTSTDTQYF. The CDR3, as DNA: TGTGCCAGCAGCACGCACTTCGGGACTAGCGGAAACCTTACTAGCACAGATACGCAGTATTTT. The gene calls are TRBV21-1 and TRBJ2-3; the table's D call, TRBD2, was not checked against the DNA. TRBV21-1 is annotated as a pseudogene. CDR3 length: 21 residues.

This clonotype appeared many times. This rearrangement joins TRBV20-1 to TRBJ1-2, with 9 bases matching TRBD1. This CDR3 has 13 residues. CDR1 is DFQATT, CDR2 SNEGSKA, per germline (reference sequence). The trim removed 6 bases at V and 4 bases at J, leaving 6 bases unmatched. The CDR3 sequence is CSAPGQGGYGYTF. CDR3 coding DNA: TGCAGTGCGCCGGGACAGGGCGGCTATGGCTACACCTTC.

This clonotype came up many times. The rearrangement links TRBV29-1 to TRBJ1-2; TRBD1 might be the D (5 bases). Germline CDR1 is SQVTM and CDR2 is ANQGSEA. Trimming took off 7 bases at V and 0 bases at J, with 12 bases between the two ends. The length of the CDR3 is 13 residues. CDR3 residues: CSAETDANYGYTF. CDR3 sequence (DNA): TGCAGCGCTGAGACAGATGCTAACTATGGCTACACCTTC.

V gene TRBV20-1 combines with J gene TRBJ1-1; D might be TRBD1 (5 bases). Germline V lookup: CDR1 DFQATT, CDR2 SNEGSKA (reference sequence). Trimming removed 1 base from V and 1 base from J, with 10 bases in between. This CDR3 is built from 14 residues. CDR3 region: CSARAIQGNTEAFF. The CDR3 DNA sequence: TGCAGTGCTAGAGCGATCCAGGGGAACACTGAAGCTTTCTTT.

The chain is built from TRBV4-3 and TRBJ1-4; 9 nucleotides agree with TRBD1. The V and J ends lost 4 bases and 7 bases, in that order; junction bases with no gene match: 10. CDR1 and CDR2 from the germline V gene are LGHNA and YSLEER. CDR3 size: 16 residues. The DNA for the CDR3 is TGCGCCAGCAGCCGTCGCCGGGACAGGGAGGGTGAAAAACTGTTTTTT. It translates to CASSRRRDREGEKLFF.

This clonotype was counted only a few times. V is TRBV29-1 and J is TRBJ2-3; D unresolved. Germline V gives CDR1 SQVTM, CDR2 ANQGSEA. The V and J ends lost 8 bases and 1 base respectively, with 19 bases between them. The CDR3 consists of 15 residues. CDR3 sequence reads: CSPFIRSLRTDTQYF. The CDR3 nucleotides are TGCAGCCCCTTTATTAGGAGTCTTCGCACAGATACGCAGTATTTT.

This clonotype was observed many times. The chain uses TRBV6-1 and TRBJ2-1; the D is unclear. The CDR3 is 15 amino acids. V lost 2 bases and J 5 bases, leaving 13 bases between the germline ends. CDR1 and CDR2 from the germline V gene are MNHNS and SASEGT. The DNA for the CDR3 is TGTGCCAGCAGTGAACGCACAATTATCGACAATGAGCAGTTCTTC. Translation gives CASSERTIIDNEQFF.